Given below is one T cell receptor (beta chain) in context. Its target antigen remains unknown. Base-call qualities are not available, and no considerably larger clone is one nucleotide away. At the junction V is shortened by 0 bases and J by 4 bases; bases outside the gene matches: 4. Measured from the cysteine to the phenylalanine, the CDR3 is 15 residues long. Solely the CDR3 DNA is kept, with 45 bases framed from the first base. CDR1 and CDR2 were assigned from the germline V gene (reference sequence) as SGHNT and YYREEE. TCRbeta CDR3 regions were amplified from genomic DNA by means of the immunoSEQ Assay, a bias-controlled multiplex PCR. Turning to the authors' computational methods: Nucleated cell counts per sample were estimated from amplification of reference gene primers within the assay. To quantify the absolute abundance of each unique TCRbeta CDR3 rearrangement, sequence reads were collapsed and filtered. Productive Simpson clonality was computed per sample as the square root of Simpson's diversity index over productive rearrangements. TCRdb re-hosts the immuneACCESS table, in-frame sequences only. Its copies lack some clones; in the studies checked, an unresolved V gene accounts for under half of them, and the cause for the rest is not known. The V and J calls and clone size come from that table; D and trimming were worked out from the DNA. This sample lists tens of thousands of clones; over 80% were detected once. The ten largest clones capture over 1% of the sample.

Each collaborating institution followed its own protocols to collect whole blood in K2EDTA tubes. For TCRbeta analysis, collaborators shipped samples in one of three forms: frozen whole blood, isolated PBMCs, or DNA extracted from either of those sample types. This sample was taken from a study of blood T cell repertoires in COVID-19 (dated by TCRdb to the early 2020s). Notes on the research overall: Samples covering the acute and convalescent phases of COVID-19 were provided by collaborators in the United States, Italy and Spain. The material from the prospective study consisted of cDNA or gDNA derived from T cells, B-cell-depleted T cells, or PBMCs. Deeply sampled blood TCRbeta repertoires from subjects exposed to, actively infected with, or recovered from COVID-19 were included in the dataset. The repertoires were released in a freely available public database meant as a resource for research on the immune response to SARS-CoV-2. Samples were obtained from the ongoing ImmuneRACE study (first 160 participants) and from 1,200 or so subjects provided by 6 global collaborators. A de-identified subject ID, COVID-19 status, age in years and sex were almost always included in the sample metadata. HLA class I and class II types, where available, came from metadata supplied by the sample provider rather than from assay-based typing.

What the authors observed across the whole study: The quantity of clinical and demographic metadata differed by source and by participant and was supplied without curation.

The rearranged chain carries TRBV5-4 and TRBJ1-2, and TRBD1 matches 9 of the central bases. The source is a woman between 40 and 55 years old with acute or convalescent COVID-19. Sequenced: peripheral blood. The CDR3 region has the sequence CASSLGSQGAYGYTF. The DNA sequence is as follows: TGTGCCAGCAGCTTGGGATCACAGGGGGCCTATGGCTACACCTTC.